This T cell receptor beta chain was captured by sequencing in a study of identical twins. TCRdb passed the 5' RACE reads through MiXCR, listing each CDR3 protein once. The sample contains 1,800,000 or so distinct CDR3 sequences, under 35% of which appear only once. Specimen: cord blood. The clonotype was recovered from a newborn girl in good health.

CDR3 coding DNA: TGTGCCAGTAGTATAGTTCCGGGACTAGGGAACACTGAAGCTTTCTTT. Its translation is CASSIVPGLGNTEAFF. The gene calls are TRBV19 and TRBJ1-1, with D perhaps TRBD1 (5 bases). CDR1 is LNHDA and CDR2 is SQIVND in the germline V gene (reference sequence). Deletions cut 1 base from V and 1 base from J, with 13 bases between. This CDR3 comprises 16 residues. Using reference TRBV19 and TRBJ1-1 for the parts outside the CDR3, the full variable domain is DGGITQSPKYLFRKEGQNVTLSCEQNLNHDAMYWYRQDPGQGLRLIYYSQIVNDFQKGDIAEGYSVSREKKESFPLTVTSAQKNPTAFYLCASSIVPGLGNTEAFFGQGTRLTVV.